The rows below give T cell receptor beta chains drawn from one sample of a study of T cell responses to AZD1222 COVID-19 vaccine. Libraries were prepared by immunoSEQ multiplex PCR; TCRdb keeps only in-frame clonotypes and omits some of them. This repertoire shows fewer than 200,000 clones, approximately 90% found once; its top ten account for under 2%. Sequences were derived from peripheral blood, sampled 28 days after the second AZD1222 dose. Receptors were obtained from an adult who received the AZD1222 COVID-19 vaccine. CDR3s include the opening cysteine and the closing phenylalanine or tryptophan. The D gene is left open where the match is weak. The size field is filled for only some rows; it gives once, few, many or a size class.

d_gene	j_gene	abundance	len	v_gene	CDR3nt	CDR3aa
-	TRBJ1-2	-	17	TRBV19	TGTGCCAGTAGTACCCGACAGAGCCTTAAAGCTAACTATGGCTACACCTTC	CASSTRQSLKANYGYTF
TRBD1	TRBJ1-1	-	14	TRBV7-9	TGTGCCAGCAGACACTACGGACAGGCCGATGAAGCTTTCTTT	CASRHYGQADEAFF
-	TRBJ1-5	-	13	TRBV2	TGTGCCTGCAGACAGGTTAGCAATCAGCCCCAGCATTTT	CACRQVSNQPQHF
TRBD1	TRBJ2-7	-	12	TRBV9	TGTGCCAGCAGCGGGACAGGGGAAGGGCAGTACTTC	CASSGTGEGQYF
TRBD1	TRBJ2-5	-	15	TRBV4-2	TGTGCCAGCAGCCAGGAACAGGGGGTGATGGAGACCCAGTACTTC	CASSQEQGVMETQYF
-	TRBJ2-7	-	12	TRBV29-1	TGCAGCGTTGAAACAGAGTCCTACGAGCAGTACTTC	CSVETESYEQYF
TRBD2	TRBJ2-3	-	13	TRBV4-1	TGCGCCAGCAGCCATCCCTGGGAGGGGACGCAGTATTTT	CASSHPWEGTQYF
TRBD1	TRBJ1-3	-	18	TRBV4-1	TGCGCCAGCAGCCAAGAGGTAGGGGGCCACCTCTCTGGAAACACCATATATTTT	CASSQEVGGHLSGNTIYF
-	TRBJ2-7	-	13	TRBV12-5	TGTGCTAGTGATAGGGCCAGCTCCTACGAGCAGTACTTC	CASDRASSYEQYF
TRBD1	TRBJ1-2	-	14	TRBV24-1	TGTGCCACCAGTGATTACAGGGGACGCGTAAGCTACACCTTC	CATSDYRGRVSYTF
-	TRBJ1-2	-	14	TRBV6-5	TGTGCCAGCAGGGGGAACAGGGTTTTCTTTGGCTACACCTTC	CASRGNRVFFGYTF
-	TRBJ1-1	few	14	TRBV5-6	TGTGCCAGCAGCTTGGGACTGCTGAACACTGAAGCTTTCTTT	CASSLGLLNTEAFF
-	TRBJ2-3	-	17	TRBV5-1	TGCGCCAGCAGCAGTGGGTTGGGGGGCAAGTTAACAGATACGCAGTATTTT	CASSSGLGGKLTDTQYF
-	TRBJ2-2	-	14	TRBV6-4	TGTGCCAGCAGTGCCCTGGGAAACACCGGGGAGCTGTTTTTT	CASSALGNTGELFF
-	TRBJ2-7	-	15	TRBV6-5	TGTGCCAGCAGTCCAAAATACGGGGACTCCTACGAGCAGTACTTC	CASSPKYGDSYEQYF
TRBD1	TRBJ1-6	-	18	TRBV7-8	TGTGCCAGCAGCTTTTCCGGGACAGGGGGCTGGTATAATTCACCCCTCCACTTT	CASSFSGTGGWYNSPLHF
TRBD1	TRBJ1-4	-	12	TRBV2	TGTGCCAGCAGGAACGACAGGGGGAAACTGTTTTTT	CASRNDRGKLFF
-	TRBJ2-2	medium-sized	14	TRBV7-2	TGTGCCAGCAGCTTAGCAATAGGACCCGGGGAGCTGTTTTTT	CASSLAIGPGELFF
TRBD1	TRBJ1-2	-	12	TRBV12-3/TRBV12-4	TGTGCCAGCAGTTCGGACAGGGGGAGGAACACCTTC	CASSSDRGRNTF
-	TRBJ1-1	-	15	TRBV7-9	TGTGCCAGCAGCCATGAGTTCCGCCTGAACACTGAAGCTTTCTTT	CASSHEFRLNTEAFF
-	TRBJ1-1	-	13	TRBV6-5	TGTGCCAGCAGTTTTGGCCCTAAGACTGAAGCTTTCTTT	CASSFGPKTEAFF
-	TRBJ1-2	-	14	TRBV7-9	TGTGCCAGCAGCCGCTCGGACATTGGCTATGGCTACACCTTC	CASSRSDIGYGYTF
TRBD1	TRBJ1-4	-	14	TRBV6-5	TGTGCCAGCAGAAAACAGGGGGCTGGTGAAAAACTGTTTTTT	CASRKQGAGEKLFF
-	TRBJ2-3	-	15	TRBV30	TGTGCCTGGAGTGTGAGACCGCTACACATAGATACGCAGTATTTT	CAWSVRPLHIDTQYF
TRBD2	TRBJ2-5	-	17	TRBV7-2	TGTGCCAGCAGCGGAAGGGGACTAGCGGGGGGGCCGGAGACCCAGTACTTC	CASSGRGLAGGPETQYF
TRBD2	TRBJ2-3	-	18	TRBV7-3	TGTGCCAGCAGCCCCAGGGGCGGCGGGAGGTTAACCACAGATACGCAGTATTTT	CASSPRGGGRLTTDTQYF
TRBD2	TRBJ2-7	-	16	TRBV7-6	TGTGCCAGCAGCTTAATTCCAGCGGGAACCTCTGGCCAGCAGTACTTC	CASSLIPAGTSGQQYF
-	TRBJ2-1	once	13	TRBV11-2	TGTGCCAGCAGCTTTTCGCAGGTCAATGAGCAGTTCTTC	CASSFSQVNEQFF
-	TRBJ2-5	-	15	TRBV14	TGTGCCAGCAGCTACAATCTGGGGCGGAAAGAGACCCAGTACTTC	CASSYNLGRKETQYF
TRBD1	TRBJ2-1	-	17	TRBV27	TGTGCCAGCACCGCCCTCATAGGGGGGACAGGGGAAAATGAGCAGTTCTTC	CASTALIGGTGENEQFF
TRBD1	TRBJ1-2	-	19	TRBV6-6	TGTGCCAGCAGTCCCATCATTACAACGACAGGGGTAGGGAAGTATGGCTACACCTTC	CASSPIITTTGVGKYGYTF
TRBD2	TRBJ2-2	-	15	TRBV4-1	TGCGCCAGCAGCCAAGAACAGCGGGGGATCGGGGAGCTGTTTTTT	CASSQEQRGIGELFF
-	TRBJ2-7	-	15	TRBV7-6	TGTGCCAGCAGCCAAACAGGGAAGGGCTCCTACGAGCAGTACTTC	CASSQTGKGSYEQYF
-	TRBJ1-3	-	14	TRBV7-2	TGTGCCAGCAGCTTAAGTCGAACTGGAAACACCATATATTTT	CASSLSRTGNTIYF
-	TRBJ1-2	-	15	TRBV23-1	TGCGCCAGCAGTCCCTGCGGCCTGGGGGACTATGGCTACACCTTC	CASSPCGLGDYGYTF
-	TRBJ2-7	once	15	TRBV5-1	TGCGCCAGCAGCTTGCTTCCGAGTAAAGACTACGAGCAGTACTTC	CASSLLPSKDYEQYF
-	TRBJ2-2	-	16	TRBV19	TGTGCCAGTAGGAGAGGGGCAGGGGTGGACACCGGGGAGCTGTTTTTT	CASRRGAGVDTGELFF
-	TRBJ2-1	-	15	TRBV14	TGTGCCAGCAGCCAAGAAGGGGCTAGGACTCGAGAGCAGTTCTTC	CASSQEGARTREQFF
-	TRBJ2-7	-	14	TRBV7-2	TGTGCCAGCAGCCCCCGAAGGGATGCCTACGAGCAGTACTTC	CASSPRRDAYEQYF
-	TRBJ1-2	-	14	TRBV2	TGTGCCAGCAGCCTTGGGACCGGCGGCTATGGCTACACCTTC	CASSLGTGGYGYTF
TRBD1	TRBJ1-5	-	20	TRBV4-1	TGCGCCAGCAGCCAAGCGCATAGACAGGGGAGGATGTCGAGCAATCAGCCCCAGCATTTT	CASSQAHRQGRMSSNQPQHF
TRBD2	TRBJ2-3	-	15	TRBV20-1	TGCAGTGCTAGTCCCTCTAGCGGCAGCACAGATACGCAGTATTTT	CSASPSSGSTDTQYF
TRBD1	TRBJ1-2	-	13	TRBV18	TGTGCCAGCTCCCAACGGGACAGTTCCGGCTACACCTTC	CASSQRDSSGYTF
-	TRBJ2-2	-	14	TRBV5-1	TGCGCCAGCGTGGGACTCCTCAACACCGGGGAGCTGTTTTTT	CASVGLLNTGELFF
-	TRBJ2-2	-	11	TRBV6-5	TGTGCCACTTTCAGGGCCGGGGAGCTGTTTTTT	CATFRAGELFF
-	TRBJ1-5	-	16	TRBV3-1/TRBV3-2	TGTGCCAGCAGCCAAGATCAACCGGGCCTAAATCAGCCCCAGCATTTT	CASSQDQPGLNQPQHF
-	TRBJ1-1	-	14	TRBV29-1	TGCAGCGTTGCCCCCAGGGTAAGGGACACTGAAGCTTTCTTT	CSVAPRVRDTEAFF